The rows below give T cell receptor beta chains drawn from one sample of a study of cytomegalovirus exposure and HLA in healthy donors. TCRdb keeps only in-frame clones here, not all; method: immunoSEQ multiplex PCR. Here the sample spans under 200,000 clones, roughly 73% being singletons. What was sequenced was PBMCs. The receptors originated from a male donor in good health and CMV-seronegative. Both conserved end residues are part of each CDR3. The D gene is left open where the match is weak. Only some rows state a clone size, as once, few, many or a class for expanded clones.

- TRBJ2-3 - TRBV2 CASSSAHLTDTQYF TGTGCCAGCAGTTCTGCTCACTTAACAGATACGCAGTATTTT
TRBD2 TRBJ2-1 - TRBV2 CASRRGAPNYNEQFF TGTGCCAGCAGGCGGGGGGCCCCTAACTACAATGAGCAGTTCTTC
TRBD1 TRBJ2-7 - TRBV7-9 CASSLGWDRAYEQYF TGTGCCAGCAGCTTAGGGTGGGACAGAGCATACGAGCAGTACTTC
- TRBJ1-1 - TRBV6-5 CASSPRDTNTEAFF TGTGCCAGCAGTCCCCGCGACACGAACACTGAAGCTTTCTTT
TRBD2 TRBJ2-7 once TRBV5-1 CASSLTSGSPSPYEQYF TGCGCCAGCAGCCTGACTAGCGGGAGTCCCAGTCCCTACGAGCAGTACTTC
- TRBJ1-4 - TRBV2 CASSEGASQGGKLFF TGTGCCAGCAGTGAAGGGGCTTCACAGGGTGGTAAACTGTTTTTT
TRBD2 TRBJ2-1 - TRBV28 CASTRGTSVYNEQFF TGTGCCAGCACGAGAGGGACTAGCGTCTACAATGAGCAGTTCTTC
- TRBJ1-1 few TRBV19 CASSFDRRNTEAFF TGTGCCAGTAGTTTCGACAGGAGGAACACTGAAGCTTTCTTT
- TRBJ1-1 few TRBV9 CASSVGGYTEAFF TGTGCCAGCAGCGTAGGTGGCTACACTGAAGCTTTCTTT
TRBD1 TRBJ1-5 - TRBV7-9 CASSPDRVKPQHF TGTGCCAGCAGCCCCGACAGGGTAAAGCCCCAGCATTTT
- TRBJ1-2 few TRBV25-1 CASSELGNRNYGYTF TGTGCCAGCAGTGAATTGGGGAACAGGAACTATGGCTACACCTTC
TRBD1 TRBJ1-6 - TRBV2 CASSRGQGGSPLHF TGTGCCAGCAGCAGGGGACAGGGAGGTTCACCCCTCCACTTT
- TRBJ1-1 - TRBV5-1 CASRSGGDSTEAFF TGCGCCAGCCGCTCCGGGGGGGATAGCACTGAAGCTTTCTTT
- TRBJ1-1 - TRBV14 CASSPPGQNTEAFF TGTGCCAGCAGCCCCCCAGGCCAGAACACTGAAGCTTTCTTT
- TRBJ1-2 - TRBV30 CAWSQNYGYTF TGTGCCTGGAGTCAGAACTATGGCTACACCTTC
- TRBJ2-4 - TRBV7-9 CASSSQGRKNIQYF TGTGCCAGCAGCAGCCAGGGTCGCAAAAACATTCAGTACTTC
TRBD1 TRBJ1-1 - TRBV15 CATSRKGQGRSDTEAFF TGTGCCACCAGCAGAAAGGGACAGGGGAGGTCGGACACTGAAGCTTTCTTT
- TRBJ2-7 once TRBV11-2 CASSLGHDYEQYF TGTGCCAGCAGCTTGGGACATGATTACGAGCAGTACTTC
- TRBJ2-7 - TRBV5-1 CASSMGSGSLQEQYF TGCGCCAGCAGCATGGGCTCGGGAAGCCTACAGGAGCAGTACTTC
TRBD2 TRBJ2-1 - TRBV4-3 CASSQDGASGSYEQFF TGCGCCAGCAGCCAAGATGGGGCTAGCGGGAGCTATGAGCAGTTCTTC
- TRBJ2-5 - TRBV7-9 CASSLERERTQYF TGTGCCAGCAGCTTAGAGCGCGAACGGACCCAGTACTTC
- TRBJ1-4 - TRBV2 CASSPQGIGEKLFF TGTGCCAGCAGCCCACAGGGCATAGGAGAAAAACTGTTTTTT
- TRBJ1-5 - TRBV19 CASSIGGPQHF TGTGCCAGTAGTATCGGGGGGCCCCAGCATTTT
- TRBJ2-2 - TRBV6-6 CASSYPDRGTGELFF TGTGCCAGCAGTTACCCGGACAGAGGGACCGGGGAGCTGTTTTTT
- TRBJ1-1 - TRBV5-8 CASSLNWGGDEAFF TGTGCCAGCAGCTTGAATTGGGGGGGTGACGAAGCTTTCTTT
- TRBJ1-1 few TRBV30 CAWSVRGETEAFF TGTGCCTGGAGTGTACGGGGGGAAACTGAAGCTTTCTTT
TRBD1 TRBJ1-5 - TRBV2 CASSRQGLNQPQHF TGTGCCAGCAGTCGACAGGGCCTTAATCAGCCCCAGCATTTT
- TRBJ1-4 many TRBV7-9 CASSLAESTNEKLFF TGTGCCAGCAGCTTAGCCGAGTCAACTAATGAAAAACTGTTTTTT
TRBD1 TRBJ2-7 - TRBV27 CASSSRQGLSYEQYF TGTGCCAGCAGTTCACGACAGGGCCTTTCCTACGAGCAGTACTTC
TRBD1 TRBJ1-1 - TRBV5-1 CASSGGQGGTEAFF TGCGCCAGCAGCGGCGGACAGGGAGGGACTGAAGCTTTCTTT
TRBD1 TRBJ1-2 - TRBV5-1 CASSSDGQGALTF TGCGCCAGCAGCTCGGACGGACAGGGGGCTCTTACGTTC
- TRBJ2-1 - TRBV15 CATSTERTGKGNEQFF TGTGCCACCAGCACCGAGAGAACAGGGAAGGGCAATGAGCAGTTCTTC
TRBD1 TRBJ2-7 - TRBV6-5 CASSYSNRGRDEQYF TGTGCCAGCAGTTACTCGAACAGGGGGCGAGACGAGCAGTACTTC
- TRBJ1-1 - TRBV7-9 CASSLSSGEAFF TGTGCCAGCAGCTTATCTTCAGGGGAAGCTTTCTTT
TRBD2 TRBJ2-7 - TRBV27 CASSTTSGSSYEQYF TGTGCCAGCAGTACCACTAGCGGGAGCTCCTACGAGCAGTACTTC
- TRBJ1-1 - TRBV7-2 CASSLEGRGDTEAFF TGTGCCAGCAGCTTAGAAGGCAGGGGTGACACTGAAGCTTTCTTT
- TRBJ2-3 - TRBV10-3 CAISDPRTGTDTQYF TGTGCCATCAGTGACCCACGGACTGGCACAGATACGCAGTATTTT
- TRBJ1-5 - TRBV11-2 CASSPQIGNQPQHF TGTGCCAGCAGCCCCCAGATTGGCAATCAGCCCCAGCATTTT
- TRBJ1-4 - TRBV13 CASSSRGTLGEKLFF TGTGCCAGCAGCTCGCGCGGGACCCTTGGTGAAAAACTGTTTTTT
- TRBJ2-7 - TRBV20-1 CSASSRYEQYF TGCAGTGCTAGTTCCAGGTACGAGCAGTACTTC
- TRBJ1-3 - TRBV6-5 CASSTTASGNTIYF TGTGCCAGCAGTACGACAGCCTCTGGAAACACCATATATTTT
TRBD1 TRBJ2-1 - TRBV7-3 CASSLTGTGGYNEQFF TGTGCCAGCAGCTTAACTGGGACAGGGGGGTACAATGAGCAGTTCTTC
- TRBJ2-5 once TRBV5-1 CASSLEAPSVQTQYF TGCGCCAGCAGCTTAGAGGCCCCCTCCGTCCAGACCCAGTACTTC
TRBD2 TRBJ2-7 - TRBV10-1 CASSDGAGGSYEQYF TGCGCCAGCAGTGATGGGGCGGGAGGATCCTACGAGCAGTACTTC
- TRBJ1-3 - TRBV9 CASSVSSSGNTIYF TGTGCCAGCAGCGTCTCCAGCTCTGGAAACACCATATATTTT
TRBD2 TRBJ2-2 - TRBV13 CASSMGLAGGITGELFF TGTGCCAGCAGCATGGGACTAGCGGGGGGCATCACCGGGGAGCTGTTTTTT
TRBD2 TRBJ2-2 - TRBV6-4 CASSPGLARNTGELFF TGTGCCAGCAGTCCCGGACTAGCAAGGAACACCGGGGAGCTGTTTTTT
- TRBJ2-3 - TRBV18 CASSPPQRANSYF TGTGCCAGCTCACCACCTCAGCGGGCTAATTCGTATTTT
- TRBJ2-1 - TRBV19 CASSSQGTYNEQFF TGTGCCAGTAGTAGCCAGGGGACCTACAATGAGCAGTTCTTC
- TRBJ1-2 once TRBV29-1 CSVLQGSHGYTF TGCAGCGTCCTGCAGGGGTCCCATGGCTACACCTTC
- TRBJ2-5 - TRBV2 CASSEDGNRVKGTQYF TGTGCCAGCAGTGAAGACGGAAACAGGGTGAAAGGGACCCAGTACTTC
- TRBJ2-1 - TRBV11-1 CASSSAMYNEQFF TGTGCCAGCAGCAGCGCGATGTACAATGAGCAGTTCTTC
- TRBJ2-7 - TRBV5-6 CASSSGHSYEQYF TGTGCCAGCAGCTCCGGACATTCCTACGAGCAGTACTTC
TRBD2 TRBJ2-1 - TRBV13 CASTGGGAGEQFF TGTGCCAGCACTGGCGGGGGGGCCGGTGAGCAGTTCTTC
- TRBJ2-7 few TRBV4-1 CASSPATDYEQYF TGTGCCAGCAGCCCCGCGACAGACTACGAGCAGTACTTC
- TRBJ2-2 - TRBV7-9 CASSSSAWVSGPPGELFF TGTGCCAGCAGCTCATCAGCTTGGGTTTCAGGGCCCCCCGGGGAGCTGTTTTTT
TRBD1 TRBJ1-2 - TRBV27 CASSGTGGASYGYTF TGTGCCAGCAGCGGGACAGGGGGCGCGAGCTATGGCTACACCTTC
TRBD1 TRBJ2-2 once TRBV7-9 CASSSFGQGHTGELFF TGTGCCAGCAGCTCCTTTGGACAGGGCCACACCGGGGAGCTGTTTTTT
TRBD2 TRBJ2-3 - TRBV5-8 CASSLVGSSGSTDTQYF TGTGCCAGCAGCTTGGTCGGGTCTAGCGGCAGCACAGATACGCAGTATTTT